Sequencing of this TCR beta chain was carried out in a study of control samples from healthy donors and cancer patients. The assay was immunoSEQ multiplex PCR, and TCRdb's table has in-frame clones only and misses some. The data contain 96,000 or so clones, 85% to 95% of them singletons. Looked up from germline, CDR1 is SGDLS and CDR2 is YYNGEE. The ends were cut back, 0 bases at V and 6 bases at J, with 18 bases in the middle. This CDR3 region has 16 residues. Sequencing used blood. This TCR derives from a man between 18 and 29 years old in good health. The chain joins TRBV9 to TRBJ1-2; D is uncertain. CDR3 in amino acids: CASSVDLANLRDGYTF. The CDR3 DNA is TGTGCCAGCAGCGTAGATTTGGCCAACTTAAGGGATGGCTACACCTTC.